The 28 T cell receptor beta chains presented below share a single source sample, sequenced in a study of T cell responses to AZD1222 COVID-19 vaccine. The assay was immunoSEQ multiplex PCR, and TCRdb's table has in-frame clones only and misses some. The sample contains around 92,000 clones, approximately 84% of which appear only once. The material was peripheral blood, obtained on day 0 of AZD1222 vaccination. These receptors were obtained from an adult in good health.

This clone has only one observation. The chain recombines TRBV5-4 with TRBJ1-2; D may be TRBD1 (6 bases). V was trimmed by 0 bases and J by 3 bases, leaving 15 bases between them. CDR1 is SGHNT, CDR2 YYREEE, per germline (reference sequence). The length of the CDR3 is 16 residues. CDR3 region: CASSLAGTRGDYGYTF. The CDR3 DNA reads TGTGCCAGCAGCTTGGCCGGTACCAGGGGCGACTATGGCTACACCTTC.

Only one count was recorded for this clone. The gene calls are TRBV7-3 and TRBJ2-1; either TRBD1 or TRBD2 may supply D (5 bases each). This CDR3 has 14 residues. Germline V gives CDR1 SGHTA, CDR2 FQGTGA. Between the trimmed V and J ends, which lost 5 bases and 5 bases, there was a span of 13 bases. CDR3 protein: CASSSPGPHNEQFF. Here the CDR3 DNA reads TGTGCCAGCAGCAGTCCGGGGCCCCACAATGAGCAGTTCTTC.

The chain is built from TRBV28 and TRBJ1-1; unclear D gene. Germline loops: CDR1 MDHEN, CDR2 SYDVKM. Trimming left V 7 bases short and J 10 bases short, with 16 bases between. This CDR3 is built from 12 residues. CDR3 region: CASKRSGLSAFF. In DNA, the CDR3 is TGTGCCAGCAAGAGGTCAGGTCTATCAGCTTTCTTT.

The chain combines TRBV4-1 with TRBJ2-7, with D perhaps assigned TRBD1 or TRBD2 (5 bases each). V was trimmed by 2 bases and J by 4 bases, leaving 9 bases between them. Germline V CDR1 and CDR2: MGHRA, YSYEKL. CDR3 size: 13 residues. The CDR3 region is CASSQWDGYEQYF. DNA of the CDR3: TGCGCCAGCAGCCAATGGGACGGTTACGAGCAGTACTTC.

The rearrangement links TRBV3-1 (or the pseudogene TRBV3-2) to TRBJ2-2; 7 bases align to TRBD2. Germline values: CDR1 LGHDT, CDR2 YNNKEL (reference sequence). This CDR3 has 15 amino acids. V shed 4 bases and J 0 bases; nucleotides not matched to a gene: 2. In nucleotides, the CDR3 is TGTGCCAGCAGCCGACTAGCAGCGAACACCGGGGAGCTGTTTTTT. Protein: CASSRLAANTGELFF.

This chain uses TRBV6-1 with TRBJ2-7, with D perhaps given as TRBD1 or TRBD2 (6 bases each). The germline V gene encodes CDR1 MNHNS and CDR2 SASEGT. CDR3 length: 15 residues. V lost 0 bases, J lost 3 bases, and 12 bases lay in between. The CDR3 loop reads CASSEARDIGYEQYF. The CDR3 DNA sequence: TGTGCCAGCAGTGAAGCGCGGGACATAGGCTACGAGCAGTACTTC.

V is TRBV19 and J is TRBJ1-3, with TRBD1 matching over 11 bases. The CDR3 contains 16 residues. Losses at the gene ends were 4 bases for V and 3 bases for J; bases not matched to a gene: 5. Germline CDR1 LNHDA, CDR2 SQIVND (reference sequence). The DNA for the CDR3 is TGTGCCAGTAGTACAGGGACAGGGGGTTTTGGAAACACCATATATTTT. It encodes CASSTGTGGFGNTIYF. Looking up the rest from reference TRBV19 and TRBJ1-3 gives the full variable domain: DGGITQSPKYLFRKEGQNVTLSCEQNLNHDAMYWYRQDPGQGLRLIYYSQIVNDFQKGDIAEGYSVSREKKESFPLTVTSAQKNPTAFYLCASSTGTGGFGNTIYFGEGSWLTVV.

The CDR3 spells CASRYDRANTDTQYF. DNA for the CDR3: TGTGCCAGCAGGTACGACAGGGCAAACACAGATACGCAGTATTTT. This chain connects TRBV2 to TRBJ2-3; 7 nucleotides line up with TRBD1. CDR3 length equals 15 residues. V lost 6 bases to trimming and J lost 2 bases; unmatched junction nucleotides: 8. Germline loops: CDR1 SNHLY, CDR2 FYNNEI.

In this sample, this clone turned up a few times. The V gene is TRBV5-1, the J gene TRBJ2-3; D unresolved. This CDR3 is built from 12 residues. V was cut by 5 bases and J by 3 bases, with 7 bases left in between. Germline assignment: CDR1 SGHRS and CDR2 YFSETQ. CDR3 protein: CASSNPTDTQYF. The CDR3 DNA reads as TGCGCCAGCAGTAACCCGACAGATACGCAGTATTTT. Using reference TRBV5-1 and TRBJ2-3 for the parts outside the CDR3, the full variable domain is KAGVTQTPRYLIKTRGQQVTLSCSPISGHRSVSWYQQTPGQGLQFLFEYFSETQRNKGNFPGRFSGRQFSNSRSEMNVSTLELGDSALYLCASSNPTDTQYFGPGTRLTVL.

The chain joins TRBV5-4 to TRBJ2-7; D may be TRBD1 or TRBD2 (5 bases each). V lost 2 bases to trimming and J lost 3 bases, with 12 bases between them. The germline gives CDR1 SGHNT, CDR2 YYREEE (reference sequence). CDR3 length: 14 amino acids. The CDR3 sequence: CASSFQGPDYEQYF. CDR3 DNA: TGTGCCAGCAGCTTTCAGGGACCCGACTACGAGCAGTACTTC.

This clone has more than one count but fewer than ten. The rearrangement uses TRBV6-5 and TRBJ2-3, with D perhaps assigned TRBD1 or TRBD2 (5 bases each). The CDR3 runs to 11 residues. The germline CDR1 and CDR2 sequences are MNHEY and SVGAGI. Deletions cut 6 bases from V and 6 bases from J, with 7 bases between. The DNA for the CDR3 is TGTGCCAGCAGCAGGGAGGATACGCAGTATTTT. Protein product: CASSREDTQYF.

This chain joins TRBV24-1 and TRBJ2-7; perhaps TRBD1 as D (5 bases). This CDR3 region has 12 residues. V dropped 6 bases and J dropped 2 bases, with 7 bases sitting between them. CDR1 KGHDR and CDR2 SFDVKD come from the germline V gene. The CDR3 loop reads CATSSGPYEQYF. The CDR3 nucleotides read TGTGCCACCAGTTCAGGGCCCTACGAGCAGTACTTC.

CDR3 nucleotides: TGTGCCAGCAGTTACTGGCAGACGGGGTACAATGAGCAGTTCTTC. This sequence encodes CASSYWQTGYNEQFF. V usage is TRBV6-2 or TRBV6-3 and J usage is TRBJ2-1, with D possibly being TRBD2 (5 bases). This CDR3 comprises 15 residues. The germline CDR1 and CDR2 sequences are MNHEY and SVGEGT. V lost 1 base and J 4 bases, leaving 11 bases between the germline ends.

V usage is TRBV2 and J usage is TRBJ1-1; D may be TRBD1 (5 bases). This CDR3 is built from 12 residues. V shed 7 bases and J shed 4 bases, with 10 bases lying between them. The germline V gene has CDR1 SNHLY and CDR2 FYNNEI. The CDR3 is CASNQGRTEAFF. The CDR3 DNA reads as TGTGCCAGCAATCAGGGTCGCACTGAAGCTTTCTTT. Based on the CDR3 plus reference TRBV2 and TRBJ1-1, the full variable domain is EPEVTQTPSHQVTQMGQEVILRCVPISNHLYFYWYRQILGQKVEFLVSFYNNEISEKSEIFDDQFSVERPDGSNFTLKIRSTKLEDSAMYFCASNQGRTEAFFGQGTRLTVV.

The chain employs TRBV12-5 and TRBJ2-2; 7 bases fit TRBD2. This CDR3 is 16 amino acids long. Germline V lookup: CDR1 LGHNT, CDR2 FRNRAP. J gave up 3 bases and V 0 bases, and 4 bases lay outside the gene matches. The CDR3 here is CASGLVSGRYTGELFF. Written as DNA, the CDR3 is TGTGCTAGTGGTTTGGTATCCGGGAGGTACACCGGGGAGCTGTTTTTT.

The chain recombines TRBV29-1 with TRBJ1-2; D not resolved. The CDR3 covers 11 residues. The V end was cut by 5 bases, the J end by 4 bases, with 8 bases between. The germline CDR1 and CDR2 sequences are SQVTM and ANQGSEA. CDR3 sequence reads: CSVREGYGYTF. As DNA, the CDR3 is TGCAGCGTTAGAGAGGGCTATGGCTACACCTTC.

V is TRBV28 and J is TRBJ2-7; 9 bases line up with TRBD1. The CDR3 is 13 amino acids. V was clipped by 6 bases and J by 4 bases; unmatched bases: 4. Per the germline V gene, CDR1 is MDHEN and CDR2 is SYDVKM. The CDR3 sequence is CASRTGGFYEQYF. In nucleotides, the CDR3 is TGTGCCAGCAGGACAGGGGGATTTTACGAGCAGTACTTC.

This chain connects TRBV6-5 to TRBJ1-3, with D perhaps TRBD1 (5 bases). Trimming removed 7 bases at V and 5 bases at J, with 12 bases between. CDR1 MNHEY and CDR2 SVGAGI come from the germline V gene. This CDR3 spans 13 amino acids. The CDR3 protein is CASIGQGRNTIYF. Written as DNA, the CDR3 is TGTGCCAGCATCGGCCAGGGTAGAAACACCATATATTTT.

The chain links TRBV18 to TRBJ1-5, with 7 nucleotides matching TRBD1. V shed 5 bases, J shed 4 bases, and the junction held 11 bases outside the gene matches. The CDR3 loop spans 16 amino acids. CDR1 is KGHSH, CDR2 LQKENI, per germline. The CDR3 nucleotides are TGTGCCAGCTCATCTATCTACGGGACAGCGAATCAGCCCCAGCATTTT. It translates to CASSSIYGTANQPQHF.

J is TRBJ2-3 and V is TRBV2; D could derive from TRBD1 or TRBD2 (5 bases each). Trimming cost V 6 bases and J 11 bases, with 24 bases left between them. This CDR3 has 15 amino acids. Germline CDR1 and CDR2: SNHLY and FYNNEI. The CDR3 loop is CASRRGVEGSGMQYF. Written as DNA, the CDR3 is TGTGCCAGCAGGAGGGGCGTAGAGGGCTCCGGCATGCAGTATTTT. The full variable domain, rest sourced from reference TRBV2 and TRBJ2-3, is EPEVTQTPSHQVTQMGQEVILRCVPISNHLYFYWYRQILGQKVEFLVSFYNNEISEKSEIFDDQFSVERPDGSNFTLKIRSTKLEDSAMYFCASRRGVEGSGMQYFGPGTRLTVL.

J is TRBJ1-2 and V is TRBV24-1; no firm D call. V was trimmed by 3 bases and J by 4 bases, leaving 8 bases between them. This CDR3 region has 13 residues. The V gene's germline CDR1 is KGHDR and CDR2 SFDVKD. DNA of the CDR3: TGTGCCACCAGTGATGGGCAGTTCTATGGCTACACCTTC. It codes for CATSDGQFYGYTF.

This clone was observed once. This chain uses TRBV5-1 with TRBJ2-3; 9 bases align to TRBD2. V dropped 4 bases and J dropped 4; count of bases not matched to a gene: 13. Germline V gene data show CDR1 as SGHRS and CDR2 as YFSETQ. The CDR3 is made up of 17 amino acids. CDR3 sequence (DNA): TGCGCCAGCAGCCCTAGCCGCGGGGGGGCCGGTTCAGATACGCAGTATTTT. Its protein product is CASSPSRGGAGSDTQYF.

Note on this clone: A junction end diverges from the germline sequence, so it may reflect a read error. This chain uses TRBV9 with TRBJ2-3; 8 positions agree with TRBD2. CDR3 length equals 11 residues. CDR1 SGDLS and CDR2 YYNGEE come from the germline V gene. In nucleotides, the CDR3 is TGTGCCAGCAGCGTAGGGACTAGCTTGGCCTTT. Encoded protein: CASSVGTSLAF.

V gene TRBV27 combines with J gene TRBJ2-2, with 7 bases that match TRBD2. The CDR3 runs 14 residues. V was pared by 6 bases and J by 1 base, with 2 bases of the junction left unmatched. Germline CDR1 reads MNHEY; CDR2 reads SMNVEV (reference sequence). CDR3 bases: TGTGCCAGCAGGGCTAGCGGGAACACCGGGGAGCTGTTTTTT. It specifies CASRASGNTGELFF.

The chain carries TRBV13 and TRBJ1-3; D perhaps matches TRBD1 (5 bases). This CDR3 has 17 amino acids. V was cut by 1 base and J by 0 bases, with 13 bases left in between. Germline values: CDR1 PRHDT, CDR2 FYEKMQ (reference sequence). The CDR3 sequence: CASSLDTGPHSGNTIYF. In nucleotides, the CDR3 is TGTGCCAGCAGCTTAGACACGGGGCCTCACTCTGGAAACACCATATATTTT.

The genes are TRBV10-3 and TRBJ1-1; D call uncertain. This CDR3 region has 13 residues. V shed 0 bases and J shed 7 bases, with 9 bases lying between them. CDR1 is ENHRY, CDR2 SYGVKD, per germline. CDR3 DNA: TGTGCCATCAGTGAGTCGGTTGTTGGTGAAGCTTTCTTT. Translation: CAISESVVGEAFF.

J is TRBJ2-7 and V is TRBV5-4, with 10 bases matching TRBD1. The CDR3 is 15 amino acids. Germline CDR1 is SGHNT and CDR2 is YYREEE (reference sequence). V gave up 3 bases and J gave up 3 bases; unmatched junction bases: 6. CDR3 sequence reads: CASSSGTGAFYEQYF. In nucleotides, the CDR3 is TGTGCCAGCAGCTCCGGGACAGGGGCCTTCTACGAGCAGTACTTC.

The V and J genes are TRBV2 and TRBJ1-1; possibly TRBD1 for D (5 bases). V shed 4 bases and J shed 0 bases, with 9 bases lying between them. The CDR3 has 14 amino acids. Germline V gives CDR1 SNHLY, CDR2 FYNNEI. The CDR3 spells CASSGQGLNTEAFF. The DNA for the CDR3 is TGTGCCAGCAGTGGGCAGGGTCTGAACACTGAAGCTTTCTTT.